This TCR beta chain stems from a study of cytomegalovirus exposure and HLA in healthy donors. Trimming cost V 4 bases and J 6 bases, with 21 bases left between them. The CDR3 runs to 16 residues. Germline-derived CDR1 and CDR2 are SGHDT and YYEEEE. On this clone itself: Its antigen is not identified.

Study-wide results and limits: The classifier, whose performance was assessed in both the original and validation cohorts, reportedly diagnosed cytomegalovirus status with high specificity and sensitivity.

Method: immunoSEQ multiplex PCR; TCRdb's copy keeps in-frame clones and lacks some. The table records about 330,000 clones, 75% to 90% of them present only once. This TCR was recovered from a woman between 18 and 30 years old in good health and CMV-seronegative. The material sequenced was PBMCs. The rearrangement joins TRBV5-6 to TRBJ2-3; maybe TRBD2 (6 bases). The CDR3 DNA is TGTGCCAGCAGCACAAACCCAGGGATGGCGGGGGATACGCAGTATTTT. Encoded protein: CASSTNPGMAGDTQYF.